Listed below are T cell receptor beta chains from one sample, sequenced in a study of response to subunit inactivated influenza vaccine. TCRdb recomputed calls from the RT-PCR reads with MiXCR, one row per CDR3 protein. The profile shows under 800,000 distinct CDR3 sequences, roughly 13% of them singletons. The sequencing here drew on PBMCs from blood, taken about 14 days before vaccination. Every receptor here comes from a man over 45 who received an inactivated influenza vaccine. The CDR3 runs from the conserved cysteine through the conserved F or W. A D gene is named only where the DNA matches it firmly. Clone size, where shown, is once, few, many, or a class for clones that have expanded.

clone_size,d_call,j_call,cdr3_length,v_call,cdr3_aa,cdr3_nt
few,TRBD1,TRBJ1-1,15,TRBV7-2,CATSWGSRGSSEAFF,TGTGCCACCTCGTGGGGCTCCAGGGGGTCTTCCGAAGCTTTCTTT
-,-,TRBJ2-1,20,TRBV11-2,CASSPRGGQGPPGSYNEQFF,TGTGCCAGCAGCCCGCGAGGCGGCCAGGGTCCTCCGGGATCCTACAATGAGCAGTTCTTC
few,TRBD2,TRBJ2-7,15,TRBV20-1,CSAHGSGRLRVEQYF,TGCAGTGCTCACGGTAGCGGGAGGTTGCGTGTCGAGCAGTACTTC
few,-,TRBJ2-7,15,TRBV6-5,CASSYSFFSQGEQYF,TGTGCCAGCAGTTACTCCTTTTTCTCACAGGGAGAGCAGTACTTC
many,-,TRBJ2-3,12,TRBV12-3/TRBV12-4,CASRPGTDTQYF,TGTGCCAGCAGACCGGGCACAGATACGCAGTATTTT
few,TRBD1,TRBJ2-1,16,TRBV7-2,CASSLVRGQGVNEQFF,TGTGCCAGCAGCTTAGTAAGGGGGCAGGGGGTCAATGAGCAGTTCTTC
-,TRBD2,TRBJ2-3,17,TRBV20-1,CSARAGRRLAGGVTQYF,TGCAGTGCTAGAGCTGGGCGGAGACTAGCGGGTGGGGTTACGCAGTATTTT
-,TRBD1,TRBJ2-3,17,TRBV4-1,CASSITTGTGSWDTQYF,TGCGCCAGCAGTATTACTACCGGGACAGGGAGTTGGGATACGCAGTATTTT
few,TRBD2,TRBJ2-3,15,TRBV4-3,CASSPREREWDTQYF,TGCGCCAGCAGCCCTAGAGAGCGGGAGTGGGATACGCAGTATTTT
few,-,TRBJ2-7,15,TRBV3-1,CASSQDRAQGYEQYF,TGTGCCAGCAGCCAAGACAGGGCGCAAGGCTACGAGCAGTACTTC
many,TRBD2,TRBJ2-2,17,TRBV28,CASSSLGLAGLTGELFF,TGTGCCAGCAGTTCCTTGGGACTAGCGGGGCTCACCGGGGAGCTGTTTTTT
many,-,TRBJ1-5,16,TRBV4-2,CASSQDRRQPNQPQHF,TGTGCCAGCAGCCAAGATCGTCGGCAGCCCAATCAGCCCCAGCATTTT
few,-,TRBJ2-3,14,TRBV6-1,CASSEDRGGYTQYF,TGTGCCAGCAGTGAAGACAGGGGAGGGTATACGCAGTATTTT
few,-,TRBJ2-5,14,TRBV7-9,CASSSTVRKETQYF,TGTGCCAGCAGCTCGACAGTGAGGAAAGAGACCCAGTACTTC
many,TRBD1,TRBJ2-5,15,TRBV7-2,CASSPGTGGFETQYF,TGTGCCAGCAGTCCCGGGACAGGGGGTTTTGAGACCCAGTACTTC
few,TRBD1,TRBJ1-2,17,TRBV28,CASRENRGRMLNYGYTF,TGTGCCAGCAGGGAGAACAGGGGGCGCATGTTGAACTATGGCTACACCTTC
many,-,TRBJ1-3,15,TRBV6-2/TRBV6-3,CASSFRQTSGNTIYF,TGTGCCAGCAGTTTCCGGCAGACTTCTGGAAACACCATATATTTT
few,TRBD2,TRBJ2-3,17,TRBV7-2,CASSSGASGSLTDTQYF,TGTGCCAGCAGCTCCGGGGCTAGCGGGAGCCTCACAGATACGCAGTATTTT
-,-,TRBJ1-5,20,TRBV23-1,CASSQFFRESGSDSNQPQHF,TGCGCCAGCAGTCAATTCTTCCGGGAGTCTGGGTCTGATAGCAATCAGCCCCAGCATTTT
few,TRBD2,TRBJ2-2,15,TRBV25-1,CASSEYSGSTGELFF,TGTGCCAGCAGTGAATATAGCGGGAGCACCGGGGAGCTGTTTTTT
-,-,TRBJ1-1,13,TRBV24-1,CATSTSRNTEAFF,TGTGCCACCAGTACAAGTAGGAACACTGAAGCTTTCTTT
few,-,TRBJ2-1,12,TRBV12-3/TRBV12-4,CASSAGMSEQFF,TGTGCCAGCAGTGCAGGGATGAGTGAGCAGTTCTTC
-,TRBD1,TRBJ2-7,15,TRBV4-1,CASSRAGTGDYEQYF,TGCGCCAGCAGCCGAGCCGGGACAGGGGACTACGAGCAGTACTTC
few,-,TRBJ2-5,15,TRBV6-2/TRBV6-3,CASSYSGVRGETQYF,TGTGCCAGCAGTTACTCGGGGGTCCGCGGAGAGACCCAGTACTTC
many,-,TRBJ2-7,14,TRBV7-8,CASSSYRVTYEQYF,TGTGCCAGCAGCTCGTACAGGGTCACCTACGAGCAGTACTTC
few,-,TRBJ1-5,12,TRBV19,CATGTLVRPQHF,TGTGCCACCGGGACATTGGTACGGCCCCAGCATTTT
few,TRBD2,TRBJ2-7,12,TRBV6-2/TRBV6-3,CASSRLRGEQYF,TGTGCCAGCAGCCGTCTGCGGGGGGAGCAGTACTTC
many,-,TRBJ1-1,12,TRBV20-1,CSATTFGAEAFF,TGCAGTGCTACCACTTTTGGCGCTGAAGCTTTCTTT
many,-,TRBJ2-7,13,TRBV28,CASTDALGYEQYF,TGTGCCAGCACCGACGCCTTGGGGTACGAGCAGTACTTC
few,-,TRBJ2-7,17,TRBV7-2,CASSLWGGQKFSYEQYF,TGTGCCAGCAGCTTATGGGGGGGACAGAAGTTCTCCTACGAGCAGTACTTC